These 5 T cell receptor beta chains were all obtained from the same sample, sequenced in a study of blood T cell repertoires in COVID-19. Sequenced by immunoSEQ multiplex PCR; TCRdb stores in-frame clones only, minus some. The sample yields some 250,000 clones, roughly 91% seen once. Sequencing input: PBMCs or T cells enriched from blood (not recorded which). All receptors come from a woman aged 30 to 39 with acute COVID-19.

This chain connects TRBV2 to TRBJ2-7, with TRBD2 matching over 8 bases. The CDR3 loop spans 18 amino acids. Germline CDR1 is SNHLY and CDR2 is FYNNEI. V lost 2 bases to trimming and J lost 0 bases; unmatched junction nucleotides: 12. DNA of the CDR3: TGTGCCAGCAGTGAAATTGTCAGCGGGGGACCGAGCTCCTACGAGCAGTACTTC. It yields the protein CASSEIVSGGPSSYEQYF.

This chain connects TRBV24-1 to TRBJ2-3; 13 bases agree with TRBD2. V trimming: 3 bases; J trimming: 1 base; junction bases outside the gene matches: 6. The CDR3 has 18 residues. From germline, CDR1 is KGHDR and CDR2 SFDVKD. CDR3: CATSDPTGLAGRTDTQYF. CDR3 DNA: TGTGCCACCAGTGATCCCACGGGACTAGCGGGGCGCACAGATACGCAGTATTTT.

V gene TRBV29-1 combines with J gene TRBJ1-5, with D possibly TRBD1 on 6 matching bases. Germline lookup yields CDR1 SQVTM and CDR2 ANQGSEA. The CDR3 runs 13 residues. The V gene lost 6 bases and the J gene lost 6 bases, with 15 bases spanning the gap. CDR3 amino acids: CSVPRGACQPQHF. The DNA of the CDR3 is TGCAGCGTGCCTCGGGGGGCCTGTCAGCCCCAGCATTTT.

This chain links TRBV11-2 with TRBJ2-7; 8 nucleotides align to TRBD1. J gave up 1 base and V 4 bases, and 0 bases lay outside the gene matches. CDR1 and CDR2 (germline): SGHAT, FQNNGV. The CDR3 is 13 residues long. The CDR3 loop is CASSWTGSYEQYF. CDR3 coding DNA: TGTGCCAGCAGCTGGACAGGGTCCTACGAGCAGTACTTC.

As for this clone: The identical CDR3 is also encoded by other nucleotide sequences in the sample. The CDR3: CASSLGGSTEAFF. For the CDR3, the DNA is TGTGCCAGCAGTTTGGGCGGGAGTACTGAAGCTTTCTTT. The rearrangement links TRBV12-3 or TRBV12-4 to TRBJ1-1; D call uncertain. The CDR3 runs to 13 residues. V lost 3 bases to trimming and J lost 5 bases, with 10 bases between them.